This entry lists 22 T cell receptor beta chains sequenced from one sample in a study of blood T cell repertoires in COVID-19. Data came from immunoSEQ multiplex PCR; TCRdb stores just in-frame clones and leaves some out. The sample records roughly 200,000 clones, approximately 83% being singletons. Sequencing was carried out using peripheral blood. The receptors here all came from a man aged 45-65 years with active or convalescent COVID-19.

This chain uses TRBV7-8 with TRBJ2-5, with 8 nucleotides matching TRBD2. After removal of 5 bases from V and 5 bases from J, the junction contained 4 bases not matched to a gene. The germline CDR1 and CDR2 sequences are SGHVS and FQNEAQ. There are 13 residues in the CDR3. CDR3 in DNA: TGTGCCAGCAGCCTGGGACTAGAGGAGACCCAGTACTTC. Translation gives CASSLGLEETQYF. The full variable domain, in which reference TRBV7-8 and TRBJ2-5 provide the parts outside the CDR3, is GAGVSQSPRYKVAKRGQDVALRCDPISGHVSLFWYQQALGQGPEFLTYFQNEAQLDKSGLPSDRFFAERPEGSVSTLKIQRTQQEDSAVYLCASSLGLEETQYFGPGTRLLVL.

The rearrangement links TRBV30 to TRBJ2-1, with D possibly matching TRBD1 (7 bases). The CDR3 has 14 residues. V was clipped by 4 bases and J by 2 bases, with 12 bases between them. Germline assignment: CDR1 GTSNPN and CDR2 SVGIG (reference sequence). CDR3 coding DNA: TGTGCCTGGACCCAGGGGGGCCCCTACAATGAGCAGTTCTTC. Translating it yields CAWTQGGPYNEQFF.

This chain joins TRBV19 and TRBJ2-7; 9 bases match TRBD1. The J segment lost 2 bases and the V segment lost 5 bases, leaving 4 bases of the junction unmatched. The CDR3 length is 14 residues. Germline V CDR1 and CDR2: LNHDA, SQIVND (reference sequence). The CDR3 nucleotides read TGTGCCAGTAGTGTACAGGGGGCACCCTACGAGCAGTACTTC. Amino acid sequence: CASSVQGAPYEQYF.

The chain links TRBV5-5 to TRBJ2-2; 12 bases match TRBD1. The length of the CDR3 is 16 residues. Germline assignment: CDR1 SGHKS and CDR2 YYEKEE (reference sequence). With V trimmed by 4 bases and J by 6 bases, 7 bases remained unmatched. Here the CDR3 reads CASSATGTGGAGELFF. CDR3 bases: TGTGCCAGCAGCGCCACCGGGACAGGGGGCGCCGGGGAGCTGTTTTTT.

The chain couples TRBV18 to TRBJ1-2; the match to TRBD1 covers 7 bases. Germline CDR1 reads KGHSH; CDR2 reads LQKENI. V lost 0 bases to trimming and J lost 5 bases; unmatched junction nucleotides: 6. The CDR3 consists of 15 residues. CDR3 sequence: CASSPPVGQWYGYTF. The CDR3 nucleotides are TGTGCCAGCTCACCACCGGTGGGACAGTGGTATGGCTACACCTTC.

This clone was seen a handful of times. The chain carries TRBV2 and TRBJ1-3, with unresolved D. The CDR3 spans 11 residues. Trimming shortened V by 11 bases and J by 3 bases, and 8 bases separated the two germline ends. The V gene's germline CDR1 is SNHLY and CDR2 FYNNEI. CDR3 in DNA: TGTGCCCGGGGAGTTGGAAACACCATATATTTT. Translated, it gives CARGVGNTIYF.

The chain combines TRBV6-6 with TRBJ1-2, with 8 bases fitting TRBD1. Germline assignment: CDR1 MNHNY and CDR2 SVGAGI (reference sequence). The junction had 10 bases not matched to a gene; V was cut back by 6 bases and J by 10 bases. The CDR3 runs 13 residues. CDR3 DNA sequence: TGTGCCAGCAGAGCCGCAGGGGGCACCGCCTACACCTTC. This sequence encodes CASRAAGGTAYTF.

The CDR3 DNA sequence: TGTGCCAGCAGTCCAAGACAGGGGGTGAATTCACCCCTCCACTTT. Amino acid sequence: CASSPRQGVNSPLHF. V is TRBV6-2 or TRBV6-3 and J is TRBJ1-6; 9 bases match TRBD1. Germline CDR1 reads MNHEY; CDR2 reads SVGEGT. The ends lost 5 bases at V and 7 bases at J; junction bases unmatched: 6. The CDR3 sequence is 15 residues long.

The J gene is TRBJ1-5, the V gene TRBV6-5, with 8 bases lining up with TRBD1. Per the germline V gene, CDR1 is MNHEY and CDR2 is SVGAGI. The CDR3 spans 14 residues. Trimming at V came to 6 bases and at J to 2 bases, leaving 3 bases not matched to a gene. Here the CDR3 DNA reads TGTGCCAGCAGCCTACAGGGGGGCAATCAGCCCCAGCATTTT. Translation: CASSLQGGNQPQHF.

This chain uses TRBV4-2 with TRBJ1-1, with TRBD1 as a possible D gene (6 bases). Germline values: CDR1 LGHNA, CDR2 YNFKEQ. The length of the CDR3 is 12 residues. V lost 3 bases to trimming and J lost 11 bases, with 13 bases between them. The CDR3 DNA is TGTGCCAGCAGCCAGGGGGCTGGCTTGGCTTTCTTT. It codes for CASSQGAGLAFF.

CDR3 nucleotide sequence: TGTGCCAGCAGCCCCAGGACAGGGATAAATTCACCCCTCCACTTT. Protein product: CASSPRTGINSPLHF. The chain recombines TRBV5-4 with TRBJ1-6, with 8 nucleotides matching TRBD1. The trim removed 4 bases at V and 7 bases at J, leaving 7 bases unmatched. Germline lookup yields CDR1 SGHNT and CDR2 YYREEE (reference sequence). CDR3 length: 15 residues.

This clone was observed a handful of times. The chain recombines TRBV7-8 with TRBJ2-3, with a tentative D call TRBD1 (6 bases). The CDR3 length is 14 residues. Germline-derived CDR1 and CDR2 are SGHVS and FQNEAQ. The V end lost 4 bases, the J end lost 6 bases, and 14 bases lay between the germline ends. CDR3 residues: CASSSGTTTDTQYF. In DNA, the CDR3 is TGTGCCAGCAGCTCCGGGACAACTACCGATACGCAGTATTTT. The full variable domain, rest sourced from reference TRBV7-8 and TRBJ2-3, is GAGVSQSPRYKVAKRGQDVALRCDPISGHVSLFWYQQALGQGPEFLTYFQNEAQLDKSGLPSDRFFAERPEGSVSTLKIQRTQQEDSAVYLCASSSGTTTDTQYFGPGTRLTVL.

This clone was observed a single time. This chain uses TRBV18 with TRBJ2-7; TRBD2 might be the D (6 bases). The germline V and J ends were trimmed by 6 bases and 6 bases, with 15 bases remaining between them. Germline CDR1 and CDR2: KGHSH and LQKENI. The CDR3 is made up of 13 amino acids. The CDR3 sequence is CASSPGLEGEQYF. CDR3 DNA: TGTGCCAGCTCCCCGGGATTGGAGGGCGAGCAGTACTTC.

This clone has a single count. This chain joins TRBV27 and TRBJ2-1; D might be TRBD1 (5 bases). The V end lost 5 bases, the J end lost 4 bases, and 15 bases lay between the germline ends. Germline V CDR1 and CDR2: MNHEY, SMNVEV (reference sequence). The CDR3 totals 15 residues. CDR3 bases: TGTGCCAGCAGTCCCCGGACACCCGTATACAATGAGCAGTTCTTC. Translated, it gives CASSPRTPVYNEQFF.

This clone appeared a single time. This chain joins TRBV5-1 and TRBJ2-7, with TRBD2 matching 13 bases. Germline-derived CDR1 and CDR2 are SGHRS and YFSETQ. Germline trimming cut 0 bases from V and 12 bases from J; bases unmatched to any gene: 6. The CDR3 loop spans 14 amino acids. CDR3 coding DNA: TGCGCCAGCAGCTTGGCGGGGACTAGCGGGGTGGGGTACTTC. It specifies CASSLAGTSGVGYF.

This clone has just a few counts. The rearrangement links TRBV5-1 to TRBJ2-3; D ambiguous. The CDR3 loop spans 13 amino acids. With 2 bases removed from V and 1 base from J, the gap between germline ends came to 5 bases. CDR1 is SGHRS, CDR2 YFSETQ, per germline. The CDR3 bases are TGCGCCAGCAGCTTAACAGGCACAGATACGCAGTATTTT. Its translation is CASSLTGTDTQYF. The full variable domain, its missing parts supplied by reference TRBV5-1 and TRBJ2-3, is KAGVTQTPRYLIKTRGQQVTLSCSPISGHRSVSWYQQTPGQGLQFLFEYFSETQRNKGNFPGRFSGRQFSNSRSEMNVSTLELGDSALYLCASSLTGTDTQYFGPGTRLTVL.

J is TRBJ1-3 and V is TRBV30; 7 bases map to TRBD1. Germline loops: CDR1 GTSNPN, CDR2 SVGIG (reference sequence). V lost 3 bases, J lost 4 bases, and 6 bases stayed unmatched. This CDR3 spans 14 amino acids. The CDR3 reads CAWSKRQGGNTIYF. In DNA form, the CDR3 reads TGTGCCTGGAGCAAAAGACAGGGAGGAAACACCATATATTTT.

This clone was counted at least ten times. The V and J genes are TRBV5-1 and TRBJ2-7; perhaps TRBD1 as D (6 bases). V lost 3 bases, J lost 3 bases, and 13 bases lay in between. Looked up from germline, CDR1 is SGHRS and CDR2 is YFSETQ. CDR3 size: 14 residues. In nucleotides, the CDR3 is TGCGCCAGCAGCTCACAGGGAAAGGGCTACGAGCAGTACTTC. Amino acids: CASSSQGKGYEQYF.

CDR3 DNA sequence: TGTGCCAGCAAGCGGTCGCGCGGAGAGACCCAGTACTTC. As protein: CASKRSRGETQYF. The chain has TRBV28 and TRBJ2-5; tentatively, D is TRBD2 (5 bases). With 7 bases removed from V and 4 bases from J, the gap between germline ends came to 13 bases. This CDR3 has 13 amino acids. Germline lookup yields CDR1 MDHEN and CDR2 SYDVKM.

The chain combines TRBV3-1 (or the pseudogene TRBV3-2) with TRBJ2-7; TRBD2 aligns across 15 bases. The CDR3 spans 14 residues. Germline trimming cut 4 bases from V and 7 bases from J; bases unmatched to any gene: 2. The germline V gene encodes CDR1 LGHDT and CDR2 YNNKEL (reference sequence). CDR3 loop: CASSLGLAGGEQYF. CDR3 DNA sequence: TGTGCCAGCAGCCTCGGACTAGCGGGGGGGGAGCAGTACTTC.

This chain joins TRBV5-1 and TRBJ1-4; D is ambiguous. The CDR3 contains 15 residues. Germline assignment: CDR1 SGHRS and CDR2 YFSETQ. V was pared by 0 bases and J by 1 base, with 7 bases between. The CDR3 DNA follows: TGCGCCAGCAGCTTGGCGGAGGGAACTAATGAAAAACTGTTTTTT. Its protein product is CASSLAEGTNEKLFF. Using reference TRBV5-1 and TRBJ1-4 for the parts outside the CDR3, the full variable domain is KAGVTQTPRYLIKTRGQQVTLSCSPISGHRSVSWYQQTPGQGLQFLFEYFSETQRNKGNFPGRFSGRQFSNSRSEMNVSTLELGDSALYLCASSLAEGTNEKLFFGSGTQLSVL.

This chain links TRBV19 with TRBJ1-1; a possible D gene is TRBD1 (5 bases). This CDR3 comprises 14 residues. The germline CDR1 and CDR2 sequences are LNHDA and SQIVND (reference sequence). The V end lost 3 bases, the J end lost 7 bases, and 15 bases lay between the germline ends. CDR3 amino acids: CASSIHSGQGEAFF. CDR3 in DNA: TGTGCCAGTAGTATCCACAGTGGGCAGGGTGAAGCTTTCTTT.